The 11 T cell receptor beta chains listed next were all sequenced from one sample in a study of T cells in localized non-small cell lung cancer. The assay was immunoSEQ multiplex PCR, and TCRdb's table has in-frame clones only and misses some. The table includes 100,000 to 150,000 clones, about 90% detected once. The sequencing used peripheral blood, collected before any cancer treatment. The receptor source for this set is an older female donor with stage I lung adenocarcinoma.

The CDR3 region is CASSLRGRTNTQYF. CDR3 nucleotides: TGTGCCAGCAGCTTAAGGGGGAGGACGAATACGCAGTATTTT. The V call is TRBV7-3, the J call TRBJ2-3, with a possible D match to TRBD2 (6 bases). Per germline, CDR1 SGHTA and CDR2 FQGTGA. The CDR3 is 14 residues long. V lost 1 base to trimming and J lost 7 bases, with 12 bases between them.

The chain is built from TRBV10-3 and TRBJ2-7; 10 bases align to TRBD2. V was clipped by 10 bases and J by 1 base; unmatched bases: 10. The CDR3 spans 15 residues. The germline V gene encodes CDR1 ENHRY and CDR2 SYGVKD. The CDR3 sequence: CATSATLAGSYEQYF. The CDR3 nucleotides are TGTGCCACCAGCGCGACACTAGCGGGATCCTACGAGCAGTACTTC.

The CDR3 reads CASSGGGGGVHEQYF. The CDR3 nucleotides are TGTGCCAGCAGCGGAGGCGGGGGAGGGGTGCACGAGCAGTACTTC. The V call is TRBV9, the J call TRBJ2-7; 7 bases map to TRBD2. V trimming: 3 bases; J trimming: 5 bases; junction bases outside the gene matches: 11. The CDR3 is 15 residues long. Germline assignment: CDR1 SGDLS and CDR2 YYNGEE.

The CDR3 nucleotides are TGTGCCAGCAGTGATCAAACAGGGCTCATGAACACTGAAGCTTTCTTT. Translation gives CASSDQTGLMNTEAFF. This chain connects TRBV6-1 to TRBJ1-1; TRBD1 might be the D (6 bases). CDR1 MNHNS and CDR2 SASEGT come from the germline V gene. V was cut by 3 bases and J by 0 bases, with 14 bases left in between. The CDR3 spans 16 residues.

The chain joins TRBV6-5 to TRBJ2-1, with 10 positions matching TRBD2. Unmatched junction bases numbered 9, after V lost 6 bases and J lost 7 bases. The CDR3 sequence is 15 residues long. Germline V gives CDR1 MNHEY, CDR2 SVGAGI. Written as DNA, the CDR3 is TGTGCCAGCAGCCGCTCGACTAGCGGGTCAAATGAGCAGTTCTTC. Translating it yields CASSRSTSGSNEQFF.

This chain uses TRBV5-1 with TRBJ1-1; 9 bases map to TRBD1. In germline, CDR1 is SGHRS, CDR2 YFSETQ. The junction had 2 bases not matched to a gene; V was cut back by 1 base and J by 1 base. This CDR3 is 15 amino acids long. Written as DNA, the CDR3 is TGCGCCAGCAGCTTGCGGGGACAGGGGAACACTGAAGCTTTCTTT. Protein product: CASSLRGQGNTEAFF. Drawing the rest from reference TRBV5-1 and TRBJ1-1, the complete variable domain is KAGVTQTPRYLIKTRGQQVTLSCSPISGHRSVSWYQQTPGQGLQFLFEYFSETQRNKGNFPGRFSGRQFSNSRSEMNVSTLELGDSALYLCASSLRGQGNTEAFFGQGTRLTVV.

The chain joins TRBV2 to TRBJ2-1; 13 bases are a match to TRBD2. The CDR3 covers 14 residues. The germline V gene has CDR1 SNHLY and CDR2 FYNNEI. The J segment lost 9 bases and the V segment lost 7 bases, leaving 6 bases of the junction unmatched. CDR3 nucleotide sequence: TGTGCCAGCACCGGAAGACTAGCGGGAGGTGAGCAGTTCTTC. It is translated as CASTGRLAGGEQFF.

The rearrangement joins TRBV4-2 to TRBJ2-3; 11 bases are a match to TRBD2. This CDR3 is 13 amino acids long. CDR1 LGHNA and CDR2 YNFKEQ come from the germline V gene. The trim removed 1 base at V and 11 bases at J, leaving 2 bases unmatched. CDR3 DNA sequence: TGTGCCAGCAGCCAAGCTGGACTAGCGGGGCAGTATTTT. Translated, it gives CASSQAGLAGQYF.

This chain joins TRBV6-1 and TRBJ2-1, with TRBD1 matching 8 bases. V shed 5 bases and J 7 bases; nucleotides not matched to a gene: 10. This CDR3 comprises 15 residues. Germline assignment: CDR1 MNHNS and CDR2 SASEGT. The CDR3 sequence is CASSLTGGVWNEQFF. CDR3 sequence (DNA): TGTGCCAGCAGTCTAACAGGGGGAGTTTGGAATGAGCAGTTCTTC.

The chain recombines TRBV4-1 with TRBJ1-5, with D possibly matching TRBD1 (6 bases). The germline V gene has CDR1 MGHRA and CDR2 YSYEKL. The CDR3 extends over 17 amino acids. V was clipped by 4 bases and J by 0 bases, with 16 bases between them. CDR3 amino acids: CASSRESDSYSNQPQHF. CDR3 in DNA: TGCGCCAGCAGCCGGGAATCGGACAGTTATAGCAATCAGCCCCAGCATTTT.

V gene TRBV5-1 combines with J gene TRBJ2-3; perhaps TRBD1 as D (6 bases). Trimming removed 1 base at V and 6 bases at J, with 12 bases between. Germline loops: CDR1 SGHRS, CDR2 YFSETQ. The CDR3 has 14 amino acids. In DNA, the CDR3 is TGCGCCAGCAGCTTGACAGGGTTCTCGGATACGCAGTATTTT. It translates to CASSLTGFSDTQYF.